These 29 T cell receptor beta chains came from one sample sequenced in a study of T-cell reconstitution after alpha-beta-depleted transplantation in children. During its preparation, the TCRbeta library received unique molecular identifiers. TCRdb ran MiXCR on the PCR reads and lists one entry per CDR3 protein. There are 200,000 to 250,000 distinct CDR3 sequences in the sample; 8.2% occur only once, and just under 6.5% lies in the top ten. Sequencing was performed on PBMCs, mostly from graft donor cells, taken 180 days after TCRalphabeta/CD19-depleted stem cell transplant. The receptors were gathered from a male patient under 18 who had a stem cell transplant for acute lymphoblastic leukemia, so the T cells may come from the graft donor.

The table lists this clonotype with a few counts. V gene TRBV28 combines with J gene TRBJ1-4; tentatively, D is TRBD1 (5 bases). The CDR3 is 15 amino acids. CDR1 and CDR2 from the germline V gene are MDHEN and SYDVKM. Between the trimmed V and J ends, which lost 3 bases and 5 bases, there was a span of 13 bases. The CDR3 loop is CASSFGRQGNEKLFF. CDR3 coding DNA: TGTGCCAGCAGTTTTGGGCGGCAGGGCAATGAAAAACTGTTTTTT. The full variable domain, rest sourced from reference TRBV28 and TRBJ1-4, is DVKVTQSSRYLVKRTGEKVFLECVQDMDHENMFWYRQDPGLGLRLIYFSYDVKMKEKGDIPEGYSVSREKKERFSLILESASTNQTSMYLCASSFGRQGNEKLFFGSGTQLSVL.

This clonotype was counted many times. The chain combines TRBV4-1 with TRBJ1-4; D perhaps matches TRBD1 (5 bases). Germline V gene data show CDR1 as MGHRA and CDR2 as YSYEKL. The length of the CDR3 is 12 residues. V lost 6 bases and J 8 bases, leaving 10 bases between the germline ends. CDR3 bases: TGCGCCAGCAGTGGGACGCCAGAAAAACTGTTTTTT. Protein product: CASSGTPEKLFF.

In this sample, this clonotype turned up many times. CDR3 loop: CASSLIAGRGNTQYF. CDR3 sequence (DNA): TGCGCCAGCAGCCTAATAGCGGGGCGGGGGAATACGCAGTATTTT. The chain combines TRBV5-1 with TRBJ2-3; 8 bases agree with TRBD2. V was pared by 4 bases and J by 7 bases, with 11 bases of the junction left unmatched. The germline CDR1 and CDR2 sequences are SGHRS and YFSETQ. This CDR3 contains 15 residues.

The rearrangement links TRBV28 to TRBJ1-2, with D possibly matching TRBD1 (6 bases). This CDR3 contains 14 residues. Germline-derived CDR1 and CDR2 are MDHEN and SYDVKM. Trimming pared 4 bases from V and 4 bases from J, leaving 13 bases between. This CDR3 reads CASSSPGEPYGYTF. In nucleotides, the CDR3 is TGTGCCAGCAGTTCCCCAGGGGAACCCTATGGCTACACCTTC.

This clonotype was counted ten times or more. The rearrangement uses TRBV28 and TRBJ2-1, with a tentative D call TRBD2 (5 bases). The ends were cut back, 6 bases at V and 7 bases at J, with 10 bases in the middle. The CDR3 spans 12 residues. Germline CDR1 is MDHEN and CDR2 is SYDVKM. The CDR3 nucleotides read TGTGCCAGCAGAGAAGGCGGGAATGAGCAGTTCTTC. Residues: CASREGGNEQFF.

The sample holds many counts of this clonotype. CDR3 nucleotide sequence: TGTGCCACCAGCCCCCACGGACCGGGCACCGGGGAGCTGTTTTTT. This gives the protein CATSPHGPGTGELFF. The chain joins TRBV24-1 to TRBJ2-2, with D hard to call. The CDR3 runs 15 residues. V lost 7 bases and J lost 4, with 15 bases in between. Germline-derived CDR1 and CDR2 are KGHDR and SFDVKD.

This clonotype showed up many times. The rearrangement uses TRBV28 and TRBJ2-1; D is unclear. Trimming removed 6 bases at V and 10 bases at J, with 19 bases between. Germline V CDR1 and CDR2: MDHEN, SYDVKM. The CDR3 runs 14 residues. The DNA for the CDR3 is TGTGCCAGCAGACCACCTCCCGATGGCGCGGAGCAGTTCTTC. Its protein is CASRPPPDGAEQFF.

This clonotype has a handful of counts. J is TRBJ1-5 and V is TRBV29-1; D possibly corresponds to TRBD1 (5 bases). Trimming shortened V by 3 bases and J by 1 base, and 22 bases separated the two germline ends. The CDR3 is 18 residues long. Looked up from germline, CDR1 is SQVTM and CDR2 is ANQGSEA. CDR3 loop: CSVDESENRIESNQPQHF. The DNA for the CDR3 is TGCAGCGTTGATGAGTCCGAGAACAGGATCGAGAGCAATCAGCCCCAGCATTTT.

This clonotype was seen repeatedly, ten times or more. The genes are TRBV21-1 and TRBJ1-6; the table gives TRBD1 as D, unverified against the DNA. TRBV21-1 is described as a pseudogene. The CDR3 is 15 residues long. DNA for the CDR3: TGTGCCAGCAGCATTCCCGGGGCCAATAACCCGCCCCTCCACTTT. It specifies CASSIPGANNPPLHF.

This clonotype occurred many times. This rearrangement joins TRBV5-1 to TRBJ2-5; the match to TRBD2 covers 14 bases. This CDR3 contains 19 residues. V was pared by 0 bases and J by 10 bases, with 17 bases of the junction left unmatched. Germline V gene lookup returns CDR1 SGHRS and CDR2 YFSETQ. The CDR3 sequence: CASSLAGTSGGPDKYGQYF. Here the CDR3 DNA reads TGCGCCAGCAGCTTGGCGGGGACTAGCGGGGGCCCCGATAAATATGGCCAGTACTTC.

This clonotype was detected many times. This chain connects TRBV7-2 to TRBJ1-2; D is uncertain. In germline, CDR1 is SGHTA, CDR2 FQGNSA. V was trimmed by 1 base and J by 1 base, leaving 7 bases between them. CDR3 length: 14 amino acids. CDR3 coding DNA: TGTGCCAGCAGCTTAGGCGATTTTAACTATGGCTACACCTTC. Its translation: CASSLGDFNYGYTF.

This clonotype has ten or more counts. The CDR3 reads CASRDGQSSYEQYF. The CDR3 nucleotides read TGTGCCAGCAGGGATGGACAGTCCTCCTACGAGCAGTACTTC. The V call is TRBV12-3 or TRBV12-4, the J call TRBJ2-7; maybe TRBD1 (6 bases). This CDR3 spans 14 amino acids. Between the trimmed V and J ends, which lost 6 bases and 0 bases, there was a span of 12 bases.

This clonotype was seen many times. The chain links TRBV12-3 or TRBV12-4 to TRBJ2-7; TRBD1 matches 7 bases. With 5 bases clipped from V and 3 bases from J, the junction kept 7 bases outside the gene matches. The CDR3 is 14 residues long. This CDR3 is CASSDRQGVYEQYF. The CDR3 DNA sequence: TGTGCCAGCAGTGACCGACAGGGAGTCTACGAGCAGTACTTC.

This clonotype was picked up many times. The genes are TRBV5-1 and TRBJ1-1; TRBD1 might be the D (5 bases). The CDR3 totals 15 residues. V was shortened by 0 bases and J by 2 bases, with 11 bases between the two germline ends. Germline lookup yields CDR1 SGHRS and CDR2 YFSETQ. CDR3 bases: TGCGCCAGCAGCTTGGGGGACGGAGGAAACACTGAAGCTTTCTTT. Residues: CASSLGDGGNTEAFF.

This clonotype was observed at least ten times. V gene TRBV20-1 combines with J gene TRBJ1-1; D is undetermined. The CDR3 spans 11 residues. Germline CDR1 is DFQATT and CDR2 is SNEGSKA (reference sequence). Trimming took 3 bases from V and 4 from J, leaving 6 bases between them. CDR3 loop: CSARVSTEAFF. DNA for the CDR3: TGCAGTGCTAGGGTAAGCACTGAAGCTTTCTTT.

This clonotype was detected a few times. The gene calls are TRBV20-1 and TRBJ2-1; D may be TRBD2 (6 bases). Germline V gene sequence: CDR1 DFQATT, CDR2 SNEGSKA (reference sequence). CDR3 length: 15 amino acids. The germline V and J ends were trimmed by 1 base and 1 base, with 11 bases remaining between them. The CDR3 region has the DNA TGCAGTGCTAGAGGCGGGACGGGGTCCTACAATGAGCAGTTCTTC. Translating it yields CSARGGTGSYNEQFF.

This clonotype was detected only a few times. The rearrangement uses TRBV7-2 and TRBJ2-5; tentatively, D is TRBD2 (5 bases). Germline V gene data show CDR1 as SGHTA and CDR2 as FQGNSA. The ends were cut back, 1 base at V and 0 bases at J, with 9 bases in the middle. This CDR3 contains 15 residues. CDR3 residues: CASSLGLAHQETQYF. CDR3 nucleotide sequence: TGTGCCAGCAGCTTAGGCCTAGCCCACCAAGAGACCCAGTACTTC.

There are many counts of this clonotype. This rearrangement joins TRBV20-1 to TRBJ2-7, with TRBD1 matching 7 bases. Germline V gene lookup returns CDR1 DFQATT and CDR2 SNEGSKA (reference sequence). V lost 7 bases, J lost 3 bases, and 3 bases stayed unmatched. CDR3 length: 11 amino acids. In DNA, the CDR3 is TGCAGTGGTGGACAGGTCTACGAGCAGTACTTC. Translating gives CSGGQVYEQYF.

Ten or more counts support this clonotype. The chain is built from TRBV4-3 and TRBJ2-3; TRBD2 aligns across 10 bases. There are 15 residues in the CDR3. The germline V gene has CDR1 LGHNA and CDR2 YSLEER. Trimming cost V 2 bases and J 5 bases; bases outside gene matches: 4. The CDR3 spells CASSQSTSGLDTQYF. The CDR3 nucleotides read TGCGCCAGCAGCCAATCGACTAGCGGGTTAGATACGCAGTATTTT.

Many counts were recorded for this clonotype. The chain is built from TRBV4-2 and TRBJ2-7; 8 bases match TRBD1. With V trimmed by 1 base and J by 4 bases, 9 bases remained unmatched. Germline values: CDR1 LGHNA, CDR2 YNFKEQ. The CDR3 spans 16 residues. CDR3 bases: TGTGCCAGCAGCCAAGGGGCCCCGCAGGGGGCGTACGAGCAGTACTTC. This gives the protein CASSQGAPQGAYEQYF.

This clonotype was seen a handful of times. The chain is built from TRBV12-3 or TRBV12-4 and TRBJ2-5; the match to TRBD1 covers 10 bases. The CDR3 covers 16 residues. V lost 2 bases, J lost 4 bases, and 7 bases stayed unmatched. CDR3 nucleotides: TGTGCCAGCAGTTTAAGGACAGGGGGAAAAGGAGAGACCCAGTACTTC. Translation gives CASSLRTGGKGETQYF.

The rearrangement uses TRBV16 and TRBJ1-1; weak D call: TRBD1 (6 bases). The V end lost 5 bases, the J end lost 5 bases, and 24 bases lay between the germline ends. Looked up from germline, CDR1 is KGHSY and CDR2 is FQNENV. This CDR3 has 17 residues. The CDR3 region has the DNA TGTGCCAGCAGCATCTCCTCTACTAACAGGGAGGTAACTGAAGCTTTCTTT. This gives the protein CASSISSTNREVTEAFF. Together with reference TRBV16 and TRBJ1-1, the CDR3 gives the full variable domain: GEEVAQTPKHLVRGEGQKAKLYCAPIKGHSYVFWYQQVLKNEFKFLISFQNENVFDETGMPKERFSAKCLPNSPCSLEIQATKLEDSAVYFCASSISSTNREVTEAFFGQGTRLTVV.

This clonotype has at least ten counts. The chain combines TRBV9 with TRBJ2-2; 7 bases are shared with TRBD1. The V gene end was trimmed by 4 bases and the J gene end by 4 bases; junction bases not matched to a gene: 4. CDR1 and CDR2 from the germline V gene are SGDLS and YYNGEE. The CDR3 loop spans 14 amino acids. The CDR3, as DNA: TGTGCCAGCAGCCTCTGGGACAGCACCGGGGAGCTGTTTTTT. Translated, it gives CASSLWDSTGELFF.

This clonotype was seen repeatedly, ten times or more. The V gene is TRBV10-3, the J gene TRBJ2-1, with D hard to call. There are 12 residues in the CDR3. CDR1 and CDR2 from the germline V gene are ENHRY and SYGVKD. Deletions cut 0 bases from V and 4 bases from J, with 1 base between. The CDR3 reads CAISESYNEQFF. The CDR3 DNA is TGTGCCATCAGTGAGTCATACAATGAGCAGTTCTTC.

This clonotype was picked up many times. The chain couples TRBV5-1 to TRBJ2-1, with TRBD2 matching over 7 bases. The ends lost 0 bases at V and 6 bases at J; junction bases unmatched: 3. CDR3 length: 14 amino acids. Germline-derived CDR1 and CDR2 are SGHRS and YFSETQ. This CDR3 is CASSLASGGNEQFF. CDR3 DNA: TGCGCCAGCAGCTTGGCTAGCGGCGGCAATGAGCAGTTCTTC.

This clonotype was detected ten times or more. This chain links TRBV6-1 with TRBJ1-1, with a possible D match to TRBD1 (5 bases). The CDR3 runs to 15 residues. The germline V and J ends were trimmed by 6 bases and 1 base, with 15 bases remaining between them. CDR1 and CDR2 (germline): MNHNS, SASEGT. The DNA for the CDR3 is TGTGCCAGCAGCTCAAGGGCAGGGCCGAACACTGAAGCTTTCTTT. Amino acid sequence: CASSSRAGPNTEAFF.

This clonotype showed up many times. CDR3 nucleotide sequence: TGCAGTGCTAGAAGACTAGCGGGGGGCGAGACCCAGTACTTC. As protein: CSARRLAGGETQYF. This rearrangement joins TRBV20-1 to TRBJ2-5, with TRBD2 matching 13 bases. Germline V gives CDR1 DFQATT, CDR2 SNEGSKA (reference sequence). This CDR3 region has 14 residues. J gave up 5 bases and V 2 bases, and 2 bases lay outside the gene matches.

Many counts were recorded for this clonotype. CDR3 residues: CASSRHPGQGAEAFF. Written as DNA, the CDR3 is TGCGCCAGCAGCAGGCACCCGGGACAGGGAGCTGAAGCTTTCTTT. The V call is TRBV5-1, the J call TRBJ1-1, with 9 nucleotides matching TRBD1. The CDR3 spans 15 residues. Germline CDR1 SGHRS, CDR2 YFSETQ. The junction had 10 bases not matched to a gene; V was cut back by 4 bases and J by 6 bases.

In this sample, this clonotype turned up once. At one of its ends the junction is not consistent with the germline gene, which may arise from a read error. The V call is TRBV3-1, the J call TRBJ1-2; TRBD1 matches 7 bases. The CDR3 contains 18 residues. Germline values: CDR1 LGHDT, CDR2 YNNKEL (reference sequence). The CDR3: CATSRLSDRRSSIYGYTF. In DNA, the CDR3 is TGTGCCACCAGCCGCCTTTCGGACAGGCGAAGTTCGATCTATGGCTACACCTTC.